This T cell receptor beta chain was found in a study of cytomegalovirus exposure and HLA in healthy donors (TCRdb year 2017). For the study in its entirety: An earlier analysis of roughly 500 of the donors reported 250 to 350 Gb of sequence data and around 110 million unique TCR beta sequences obtained from 150 million to 200 million T cells. In the later analysis, no new phenotypic data were used to find candidate immune exposures; instead, reliance was placed on TCR beta sequences and their occurrence across donors. Every repertoire in the discovery cohort had been generated on one and the same sequencing platform. Among 300 to 500 genotyped donors of the cohort, an average of approximately 240,000 unique TCR beta nucleotide sequences was sequenced per donor, of which 15% to 20% were non-productive. An earlier analysis of 587 of the donors used high-throughput TCR beta sequencing to judge whether each TCR beta V gene segment behaved as functional or pseudogenic. Of the approximately 400 genotyped donors, approximately 80% fell in the genetic ancestry cluster associated with self-reported Caucasian donors. Donor age, sex, ethnicity and CMV serostatus were compiled together with the repertoire data. An early release covering roughly 600 HLA-typed donors comprised about 310 gigabases of sequencing data and 85 million or so unique TCR sequences. A later genetic analysis used genome-wide SNP genotypes for about three fifths of the 666 donors, treating that subset as a discovery cohort. To predict cytomegalovirus infection status, the study combined high-throughput TCR immunosequencing, statistical association of individual TCRs with disease status, and machine learning. The study was designed to test whether signatures of past pathogen exposure could be identified by cataloging public T cell receptors. The study used immunosequencing to profile the T cell repertoires of some 600 subjects and linked those repertoires to cytomegalovirus serostatus. The number of typed donors differed by locus: roughly 629-630 for A, B, C, DRB1 and DQB1; some 540 for DQA1; about 600 for DPA1; and some 430 for DPB1. A separate validation cohort of 100 to 150 different subjects was used in addition to the approximately 640-subject first cohort. A later analysis re-analyzed previously published TCR beta repertoires from about 600 donors and added high-resolution HLA genotyping to study TCR occurrence patterns. About five DR-DQ haplotypes were treated as single units for association and clustering because of strong linkage in the cohort. Both class I and class II loci were covered by HLA typing, at four-digit resolution.

The library was made by the immunoSEQ multiplex PCR assay. The multiplex PCR relied on a mix of 60 forward primers for TCR Vbeta segments and 13 reverse primers for TCR Jbeta segments. The CDR3 region of rearranged TCR beta genes was amplified from genomic DNA with a multiplex PCR assay. Amplified TCR beta libraries were sequenced as 87-base-pair reads on the Illumina HiSeq System. As for how the authors treated the data: Across the 670 or so repertoires, a later analysis counted 75 million to 90 million unique TCR beta chains, about 10 million of which were shared by at least two donors. To remove PCR and sequencing errors, raw reads were error-corrected and collapsed into unique sequences using a nearest-neighbor algorithm that merged closely related sequences. CDR3 sequences were aligned to IMGT reference sequences to assign V, D and J gene segments. For a sequence to be retained, a match of at least six nucleotides to both a V gene segment and a J gene segment was required. A rearrangement counted as productive if the CDR3 had no stop codons and remained in frame with V and J, and every other rearrangement counted as non-productive. CDR3 was defined according to IMGT convention as the region running from the second conserved V-encoded cysteine to the conserved J-encoded phenylalanine. The earlier analysis of about 530 of the donors excluded any sequence lacking an unambiguous match to a single V gene segment. In an earlier analysis of several hundred of the donors, V segments were called functional above 56.7% productive rearrangements and were called segregating when the between-donor standard deviation exceeded 5%. A statistical classification framework was developed to diagnose cytomegalovirus status using the catalog of TCR beta chain sequences. A later analysis assigned V and J genes by comparing TCR nucleotide sequences with IMGT/GENE-DB human TR gene sequences. The TCRdist pipeline was used in a later analysis to assign CDR3 sequences and most-parsimonious VDJ recombination scenarios. A later analysis defined each TCR beta chain by its CDR3 amino acid sequence plus V-gene family, and excluded reads lacking a unique V-gene family. In a later analysis, 500 to 700 highly shared, low-generation-probability nucleotide sequences were removed to address suspected cross-contamination and a sequencing artifact. In a later analysis, a clonal expansion index for each public chain was calculated from normalized within-repertoire ranks of inferred template counts. In a later analysis, generation probabilities were computed using a VDJ recombination model fitted to out-of-frame rearrangements, and the results were checked against IGoR. A later analysis scored TCR-TCR, TCR-HLA and TCR-CMV co-occurrence with hypergeometric tests, applying a repertoire-size bias correction to TCR pairs. False discovery rates were estimated in a later analysis by permuting HLA or CMV assignments 20 times. In a later analysis, co-occurring TCRs were grouped with DBSCAN, and TCRdist sequence similarity was added when clustering was performed within HLA-allele-positive subsets. Co-occurrence clustering excluded repertoires with fewer than 30,000 or more than 120,000 public chains, plus five with anomalous nucleotide sharing. TCRdb's version of the immuneACCESS table is confined to in-frame rearrangements and falls short of the full clone set. An unresolved V gene accounts for under half of the shortfall where checked; the remainder is of unknown origin. V, J and clone size are taken as reported in that table, and D and trimming were inferred from the DNA itself. The sample table shows fewer than 150,000 clones, and less than 75% are seen once. The top ten hold around 4.5% of the sample.

The study at large found these results: Because HLA typing was missing for some donors at each locus, association tests included only the typed subset. A later analysis found that HLA-associated TCR beta chains were more clonally expanded and had lower generation probabilities than equally common non-associated chains. Because the 87-base-pair reads could not distinguish some IMGT-functional V segments, including TRBV6-2 and TRBV6-3, those segments were excluded. The sequencing pipeline was judged likely to have produced a cluster of highly shared sequence variants as a technical artifact. A total of some 180 TCR beta chains were listed by the study as associated with cytomegalovirus. At a false discovery rate of 0.05, a later analysis linked 15,000 to 20,000 TCR beta sequences to specific HLA alleles. Compared with the approximately 710-donor mean, donors in an Asian-associated ancestry cluster had fewer N-insertions in productive TCRs, according to a later genetic analysis. A later analysis found that TCR association rates varied across HLA loci, with DRB1 alleles showing the most associated TCRs and HLA-C alleles the fewest. Most CMV-associated TCR beta chains appeared to be HLA-restricted in a later analysis, and the HLA associations seemed to be driven largely by CMV exposure. Assigning TCR associations to individual alleles was difficult when HLA alleles, especially DR and DQ, strongly co-occurred. The authors suggested that the approach could potentially be extended to other disease states and immunological phenotypes. In an earlier analysis of around 500 of the donors, most TCR beta V segments appeared in productive rearrangements about 87% or about 30% of the time, broadly matching IMGT annotations. Cytomegalovirus status was reported to be diagnosed by the classifier with high specificity and sensitivity in both the original and validation cohorts. Presence/absence analyses assumed roughly uniform sequencing depth across donors, an assumption that may not hold. Roughly 17 rarely observed V segments, including chromosome 9 orphons, were excluded from the earlier analysis of a few hundred of the donors because counts were too low. Most TCR sequences were seen in very few donors, while some public TCRs were found in many individuals. Linkage disequilibrium might explain the correlated functional status among segregating V segments, but an unknown experimental factor could not be ruled out. Several of the top co-occurrence clusters appeared to be linked to parvovirus B19, influenza, CMV and Epstein-Barr virus, according to a later analysis. The only immune exposure information available for the cohort was CMV serostatus. In vitro tests confirmed that a few of the cytomegalovirus-associated TCR beta chains recognize cytomegalovirus antigens. The cohort was sequenced for TCR beta chains only, and without alpha or paired-chain data the features that could be detected were limited. A further reported finding was that TCR beta sequences accurately predicted the HLA-A and HLA-B alleles for most subjects in the first cohort. An association between a missense DCLRE1C variant and V-gene and J-gene trimming of TCR beta chains was found in a later genetic analysis and replicated in an independent cohort.

The CDR3 goes from the cysteine to the phenylalanine over 11 residues. The sequence is cut down to CDR3 DNA, 33 bases in frame from base 1. The germline V gene yields SQVTM for CDR1 and ANQGSEA for CDR2. The V end loses 7 bases and the J end loses 4 bases, and a stretch of 10 bases separates them. This clone was found once. The antigen it recognizes is unknown. No per-base quality is available; no much larger clone lies one base away. The cohort was made up of several hundred healthy bone marrow donors. At the time of sampling, every cohort member was nominally healthy, though immune exposures that went unrecorded were likely present. The donor was CMV seronegative and was included in the group of hundreds of seronegative cohort members. Each donor provided a peripheral blood sample, and peripheral blood mononuclear cells were used for TCR beta sequencing. The Qiagen DNeasy Blood Extraction Kit was used to extract genomic DNA from the blood cell samples.

Sequencing was carried out using PBMCs. The chain is assembled from TRBV29-1 and TRBJ1-2; a tentative D match to TRBD1 spans 6 bases. This clonotype originated in a woman aged 40 to 50 in good health and CMV-seronegative. The nucleotide sequence reads as follows: TGCAGCGCTCAGGGGATCTATGGCTACACCTTC. Protein translation: CSAQGIYGYTF.